Below are 6 T cell receptor beta chains sequenced from a single sample in a study of beta chain features in type 1 diabetes. Isolated RNA was reverse transcribed in full, so expressed TCRB transcripts were sequenced. Here immunoSEQ multiplex PCR was the method, and the copy in TCRdb shows in-frame clones only, minus some. The table records 500,000 to 700,000 clones, about 14% of them present only once. The sample was naive CD4+ T cells from blood. The receptors were sampled from a man aged 18 to 30 in good health.

V and J are TRBV20-1 and TRBJ2-5; D remains unclear. Germline V CDR1 and CDR2: DFQATT, SNEGSKA (reference sequence). Trimming took 8 bases from V and 5 from J, leaving 12 bases between them. This CDR3 is 11 amino acids long. CDR3 in amino acids: CSSTLWETQYF. In DNA form, the CDR3 reads TGCAGTAGTACCCTTTGGGAGACCCAGTACTTC.

This sequence joins TRBV30 and TRBJ1-2; TRBD1 aligns across 7 bases. Per the germline V gene, CDR1 is GTSNPN and CDR2 is SVGIG (reference sequence). Unmatched junction bases numbered 3, after V lost 3 bases and J lost 2 bases. The length of the CDR3 is 13 residues. The CDR3 region has the DNA TGTGCCTGGAGCCAGGGGGAGAACTATGGCTACACCTTC. Translated: CAWSQGENYGYTF.

J is TRBJ1-6 and V is TRBV4-3, with D maybe TRBD1 (5 bases). Trimming removed 0 bases from V and 6 bases from J, with 12 bases in between. The CDR3 consists of 16 residues. CDR1 LGHNA and CDR2 YSLEER come from the germline V gene. The CDR3 loop reads CASSQDTGEPNSPLHF. In nucleotides, the CDR3 is TGCGCCAGCAGCCAAGATACGGGGGAACCTAATTCACCCCTCCACTTT.

The genes are TRBV18 and TRBJ2-7; D is possibly TRBD1 (6 bases). Trimming stripped 5 bases from V and 3 bases from J, with 17 bases between. This CDR3 has 15 residues. CDR1 and CDR2 from the germline V gene are KGHSH and LQKENI. The CDR3 sequence: CASSSYRVPGYEQYF. The CDR3 coding sequence is TGTGCCAGCTCATCCTACAGGGTCCCTGGCTACGAGCAGTACTTC.

This clone has only a few counts. The chain combines TRBV9 with TRBJ2-1; D possibly corresponds to TRBD2 (6 bases). The CDR3 length is 15 residues. In germline, CDR1 is SGDLS, CDR2 YYNGEE. V was trimmed by 0 bases and J by 4 bases, leaving 11 bases between them. DNA of the CDR3: TGTGCCAGCAGCGTAGATGGGAGGCCATACAATGAGCAGTTCTTC. It specifies CASSVDGRPYNEQFF.

This clone appeared a few times. This chain joins TRBV6-6 and TRBJ1-2; D not certain. CDR1 is MNHNY and CDR2 is SVGAGI in the germline V gene (reference sequence). Trimming shortened V by 3 bases and J by 7 bases, and 15 bases separated the two germline ends. CDR3 length equals 14 residues. DNA of the CDR3: TGTGCCAGCAGTTATTCCTTCGGGTTCGGTGGCTACACCTTC. Translated, it gives CASSYSFGFGGYTF.